This T cell receptor (beta chain) originates from a study of cytomegalovirus exposure and HLA in healthy donors. CDR3 length equals 13 residues. V lost 0 bases, J lost 8 bases, and 8 bases lay in between. Per germline, CDR1 SGDLS and CDR2 YYNGEE. PCR was performed using 60 Vbeta and 13 Jbeta primers. Clones were sequenced by immunoSEQ multiplex PCR, and TCRdb holds only the in-frame ones, with some missing. The sample has 150,000 to 200,000 clones, more than 75% seen once; the top ten hold roughly 1.7%. The receptor was derived from a woman aged 18-29 years in good health and CMV-seronegative. Material for sequencing was PBMCs. J is TRBJ1-4 and V is TRBV9, with D possibly TRBD1 on 5 matching bases. In DNA form, the CDR3 reads TGTGCCAGCAGCGTAGTGGGGGGGGAAAAACTGTTTTTT. Translating it yields CASSVVGGEKLFF.